This TCR beta chain derives from a study of response to subunit inactivated influenza vaccine (dated by TCRdb to 2017 to 2018). Study-level background: To follow how T cells responded to a trivalent subunit inactivated influenza vaccine, the researchers relied on deep quantitative profiling of the T cell receptor repertoire. Results the study describes overall, beyond this receptor: It was suggested by the authors that each seasonal influenza vaccination may recruit only a limited number of new T cells.

Library method: RT-PCR. Sequencing was carried out with an Illumina HiSeq 2500. Starting from the raw public reads, TCRdb applied fastp trimming at Q25, assembled clones with MiXCR and retained in-frame beta chains. Rows merge per CDR3 protein into single entries with the most common DNA and genes. The sample records 500,000 to 700,000 distinct CDR3 sequences, under 30% of which are singletons. The top ten hold roughly 2.8% of the sample. The CDR3 runs 17 amino acids, cysteine and phenylalanine included. Only the CDR3 DNA is retained, 51 bases long and in frame from the first base. For this chain, trimming is 3 bases at the V end and 1 base at the J end, and the number of junction bases without a gene match is 9. CDR1 and CDR2 (SGHDN, FVKESK) derive from the germline V gene. This clonotype appeared once. Its target antigen remains unknown. Base qualities were left out, and no much larger clone turns up one base away. One read provides weak support.

The sample was also linked to a second study, of T cells expressing NK-cell markers. The second investigation adds: TCR beta cDNA libraries were made by 5'RACE template switching that added a universal primer site and unique molecular identifiers. TCR beta-chain repertoires were profiled in sorted CD3+CD56+NKG2C+, CD3+CD56+NKG2C- and CD3+CD56-NKG2C+ T-cell subsets from eight donors. Among the eight sequenced donors, seven were HCMV-seropositive and one was HCMV-seronegative. In several experiments an anti-gammadeltaTCR antibody was added to restrict sorting to alphabetaTCR-expressing T cells. For roughly 6 donors, the dominant CD3+CD56+NKG2C+ clonotypes were among the top 10 CD8+ clonotypes and accounted for roughly 1.0-7.5% of CD8+ T cells. Those dominant clonotypes were again the most abundant among CD3+CD56-NKG2C+ cells in a few donors, at roughly 28.3-60.1%. Whether the expanded NKG2C-expressing T cell clones were specific for HCMV antigens remained unclear. All eight donors whose samples were sequenced were randomly selected healthy volunteers, three of them men and five women. A commercial ELISA kit detecting HCMV-specific IgG in serum was used to determine HCMV serostatus. Ficoll density gradient centrifugation was used to isolate peripheral blood mononuclear cells from blood. Magnetic immunoseparation with Miltenyi isolation kits was used to isolate CD4+ and CD8+ T cells from PBMC. Synthesis of cDNA was primed from the TCR beta constant segment and was followed by two consecutive PCR amplification steps. Illumina HiSeq 2000/2500, MiSeq or NextSeq was used to sequence libraries as 2 x 150 bp reads. MIGEC handled demultiplexing of the reads and grouping by UMI, while MiTCR was used to assemble and quantify clonotypes. To exclude erroneous sequences, only TCR cDNA sequences supported by at least two reads were retained. Downstream repertoire analysis used the tcR package, and clonotypes were matched across fractions by CDR3 nucleotide sequence plus V segment. VDJmatch was used to annotate antigen specificity against VDJdb, with one amino acid substitution in CDR3 allowed.

The origin of this receptor is a man aged 50 to 59 who received an inactivated influenza vaccine. Donor details come from another sample of the same person, matched by shared clones. The input for sequencing was CD4+ T cells sorted from PBMCs, taken about 12 days after vaccination. Recombination connected TRBV14 to TRBJ2-3; 8 middle bases align to TRBD2. The sequence in DNA is TGTGCCAGCAGCCAGTTGCGGGGGGCTGGCGGCACAGATACGCAGTATTTT. Its amino acids are CASSQLRGAGGTDTQYF. The entire variable domain, with the stretches around the CDR3 drawn from the reference TRBV14 and TRBJ2-3 proteins, is EAGVTQFPSHSVIEKGQTVTLRCDPISGHDNLYWYRRVMGKEIKFLLHFVKESKQDESGMPNNRFLAERTGGTYSTLKVQPAELEDSGVYFCASSQLRGAGGTDTQYFGPGTRLTVL.